In this sample, the clone carrying this TCR beta chain turned up many times. Its antigen is still unknown. One entry per CDR3 protein, called by TCRdb with MiXCR from the 5' RACE reads. This repertoire shows 25,000 to 30,000 distinct CDR3 sequences, 8.4% found once; its top ten account for under 40%. Time point: sample taken at primary tumor resection. Researchers sequenced whole RNA taken from tumor, nontumor lung or frozen PBMC without sorting. There were 72 donors, all of them untreated patients with early-stage non-small cell lung cancer. The data derive from a study of spatial heterogeneity in lung cancer. Across the study: Detected sequences consistently included more beta-chain ones than alpha-chain ones. On average, each unique TCR and UMI combination appeared more than ten times in raw reads. Study-level results: Ubiquitous expanded tumor TCRs were seen in blood more at resection than at follow-up.

This CDR3 has 16 amino acids. In germline, CDR1 is MDHEN, CDR2 SYDVKM. The ends lost 4 bases at V and 6 bases at J; junction bases unmatched: 10. The sample in question was PBMCs, obtained at surgery. The TCR originated in a female donor with early-stage non-small cell lung cancer. The chain is built from TRBV28 and TRBJ2-4; 9 positions match TRBD2. The DNA of the CDR3 is TGTGCCAGCAGTTCGGGGACTAGCTCGGGAAGAAACATTCAGTACTTC. The encoded protein is CASSSGTSSGRNIQYF. The entire variable domain, with the rest obtained from reference TRBV28 and TRBJ2-4, is as follows: DVKVTQSSRYLVKRTGEKVFLECVQDMDHENMFWYRQDPGLGLRLIYFSYDVKMKEKGDIPEGYSVSREKKERFSLILESASTNQTSMYLCASSSGTSSGRNIQYFGAGTRLSVL.